This record looks at one T cell receptor (beta chain) sequence and its context. Assay: immunoSEQ multiplex PCR; the TCRdb copy retains only in-frame clones and omits some. Of 85,000 to 100,000 clones listed, 95% are singletons. Trimming cost V 0 bases and J 0 bases, with 17 bases left between them. Germline-derived CDR1 and CDR2 are LNHNV and YYDKDF (reference sequence). The CDR3 spans 18 residues. The sample originates from a study of technical replicates of blood from several donors. The sequence derives from a human donor in good health. The chain uses TRBV15 and TRBJ1-1; the D is unclear. Sequenced sample: T cells isolated from PBMCs. In nucleotides, the CDR3 is TGTGCCACCAGCAGAGATCGAAGGTCTAGCTCGATGAACACTGAAGCTTTCTTT. Translating it yields CATSRDRRSSSMNTEAFF.